This T cell receptor (beta chain) was documented in a study of shared clonotypes between healthy human individuals. CD45RO negativity and positive selection for CCR7 defined naive CD8 cells, a population that excluded terminally differentiated effector memory CD45RA+ cells. The material for each subset, its genomic DNA, was split evenly across several immunoSEQ plates. Assay: immunoSEQ multiplex PCR; the TCRdb copy retains only in-frame clones and omits some. This sample has some 2.1 million clones, with roughly 94% found just once. CDR1 and CDR2 from the germline V gene are MNHEY and SVGAGI. CDR3 length: 16 residues. V was cut by 6 bases and J by 7 bases, with 23 bases left in between. As to this clone: Antigen specificity is unknown.

Study-wide results and limits: Sampling used blood alone; tissue repertoires probably differ. Clonotypes which were not shared had lower generation probabilities than clonotypes that all four donors shared. At large depth, rarefaction still showed sorted-subset sequencing to be incomplete.

The J gene is TRBJ2-3, the V gene TRBV6-5; possibly TRBD1 or TRBD2 for D (7 bases each). This TCR was recovered from a man aged 18 to 30 in good health. Material for sequencing was naive CD8+ T cells sorted from blood. As DNA, the CDR3 is TGTGCCAGCAGCTACGACCCAGGGGGGGCAATCAATACGCAGTATTTT. Translating it yields CASSYDPGGAINTQYF.